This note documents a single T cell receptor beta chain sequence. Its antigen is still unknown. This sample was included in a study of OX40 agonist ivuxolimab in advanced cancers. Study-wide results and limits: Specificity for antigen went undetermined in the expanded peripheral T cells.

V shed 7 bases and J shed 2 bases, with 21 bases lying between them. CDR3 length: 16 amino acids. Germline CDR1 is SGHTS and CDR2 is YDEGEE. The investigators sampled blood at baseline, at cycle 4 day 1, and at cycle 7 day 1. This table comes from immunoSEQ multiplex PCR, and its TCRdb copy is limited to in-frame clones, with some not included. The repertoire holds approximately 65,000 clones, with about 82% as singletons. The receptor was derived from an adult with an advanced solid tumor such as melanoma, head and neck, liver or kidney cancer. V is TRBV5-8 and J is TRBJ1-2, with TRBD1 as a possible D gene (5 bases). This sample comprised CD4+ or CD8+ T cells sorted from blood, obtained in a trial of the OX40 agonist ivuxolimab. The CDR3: CASGLYRSGPNYGYTF. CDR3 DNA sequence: TGTGCCAGCGGCCTTTACCGTTCGGGGCCGAACTATGGCTACACCTTC.